The T cell receptor (beta chain) under discussion was sequenced for a study of cytomegalovirus exposure and HLA in healthy donors. Broader study findings: Later analysis identified around 15,000 TCR beta sequences associated with HLA alleles, using a false discovery rate threshold of 0.05. Previous analysis showed most TCR beta V segments were productive about 87% or about 30% of the time.

V lost 4 bases, J lost 5 bases, and 2 bases stayed unmatched. The CDR3 length is 13 residues. CDR1 is LNHNV and CDR2 is YYDKDF in the germline V gene (reference sequence). To note about this clone: Its target is not known.

PCR employed 60 Vbeta and 13 Jbeta primers. Clones were sequenced by immunoSEQ multiplex PCR, and TCRdb holds only the in-frame ones, with some missing. This sample's table reports some 200,000 clones. V is TRBV15 and J is TRBJ2-5; 9 nucleotides align to TRBD1. This sequence was found in a girl aged 2 to 10 in good health and CMV-seropositive. Sequenced sample: PBMCs. The CDR3 DNA is TGTGCCACCAGCAACGACAGGGGGGAGACCCAGTACTTC. This codes for CATSNDRGETQYF. Variable domain in full (rest from reference TRBV15 and TRBJ2-5): DAMVIQNPRYQVTQFGKPVTLSCSQTLNHNVMYWYQQKSSQAPKLLFHYYDKDFNNEADTPDNFQSRRPNTSFCFLDIRSPGLGDTAMYLCATSNDRGETQYFGPGTRLLVL.